This T cell receptor beta chain emerged from a study of blood T cells in healthy people across ages (dated by TCRdb to between 2014 and 2017). About the study as a whole: In model experiments, template switching captured about one uniquely barcoded TCR beta cDNA molecule for every two T cells. For two donors (one aged 18 to 30 and one aged 80 or older), the study analyzed two additional independent replicas of 1 million unique cDNA reads from the same blood draw. To track age-related changes in TCR beta repertoire diversity, the study relied on deep sequencing normalized with unique cDNA molecular identifiers. To avoid experimental bias, donors of different ages were randomly spread across the sequencing lanes. The donors were divided into four age groups: young (average around 15 years), middle-aged (approximately 39), aged (about 56) and long-lived (82).

The roughly 39 donors, aged about 6 to 90 years, were systemically healthy Caucasian individuals from Russia. Roughly 9.5 milliliters of peripheral blood were drawn from each donor into EDTA-treated Vacutainer tubes. Ficoll-Paque density-gradient centrifugation was used to isolate PBMCs, with at least 6 million per sample. Trizol reagent was used to extract total RNA from the PBMCs, yielding at least 6 micrograms per sample. For every donor, an aliquot of PBMCs went through flow cytometry to measure the percentages of naive CD45RAhigh/CD27high T cells. What the work shows at the level of the full study, not this receptor alone: Since profiling was done on bulk unsorted PBMCs, naive and antigen-experienced compartments could not be conclusively compared. Observed TCR beta diversity per million T cells fell roughly linearly with age, and a significant reduction was already apparent by age around 44. Because donor CMV infection status was unknown, age-related changes in expanded clonotypes were potentially confounded. A strong correlation was found between observed TCR beta diversity and the percentage of naive T cells measured by flow cytometry. Compared with the aged group, the long-lived group had more naive CD4+ T cells, fewer expanded clones and increased TCR diversity, a pattern suggesting age selection. Estimates of total diversity based on one million sequenced T cells were considered lower bounds and underestimates.

Remarks on this clonotype: Its target antigen remains unknown. No base qualities exist here, and no much larger clone lies one base off it.

The library was generated by 5' RACE. TCRdb names Illumina HiSeq 2500 as the instrument used. The second PCR ran for about 7 to 11 cycles and used a J-beta primer mix along with a sample-barcoded 5' primer. A template-switch 5' adaptor carrying 12 random nucleotides introduced a unique molecular identifier onto each TCR beta cDNA molecule. At least 2.5 million CDR3-containing paired-end reads were obtained from each sample. The Mint cDNA synthesis kit, primed by a TRBC-specific oligonucleotide, was used to synthesize first-strand cDNA from all RNA. Following uracil-DNA glycosylase treatment, all cDNA underwent a first 18-cycle PCR with the universal primers M1SS and BC2_uni_R. As for the original processing: Each sample was normalized by randomly selecting 1 million high-quality reads, each carrying a distinct molecular identifier. Reads with shared molecular identifiers were discarded instead of being binned into consensus sequences. MiTCR, run with a Q25 quality threshold and the strictest error-elimination algorithm, handled CDR3 identification, clonotype clustering and error correction. Lower-bound total TCR beta diversity was estimated with a nonparametric unseen species model using Euler transformation. In TCRdb, the public reads were trimmed at Q25 with fastp and aligned with MiXCR, with productive beta chains retained. Duplicate CDR3 protein sequences are folded into a single record with the most common DNA and genes. The V and J calls reflect TCRdb's pipeline rather than the authors' work. Across this sample there are roughly 700,000 distinct CDR3 sequences, with about half seen only once. The ten largest clones represent approximately 32% of the sample.

CDR1 SGHTA and CDR2 FQGNSA were looked up in the germline V gene. The CDR3 runs 16 residues from the cysteine to the phenylalanine. Here the CDR3 DNA is all that survives: 48 bases in frame from base 1. V is pruned by 5 bases and J by 2 bases, leaving 5 bases of the junction without a gene match. The chain employs TRBV7-2 and TRBJ2-1; TRBD2 lines up with 11 middle nucleotides. The sequence was collected from a woman in her fifties or sixties in good health. Sequences were obtained from blood. The nucleotide sequence is given as TGTGCCAGCAGCGCTAGCGGGGGGACCGCCTACAATGAGCAGTTCTTC. This translates into CASSASGGTAYNEQFF. The CDR3, completed at both ends by the reference TRBV7-2 and TRBJ2-1 genes, gives the full variable domain GAGVSQSPSNKVTEKGKDVELRCDPISGHTALYWYRQSLGQGLEFLIYFQGNSAPDKSGLPSDRFSAERTGGSVSTLTIQRTQQEDSAVYLCASSASGGTAYNEQFFGPGTRLTVL.